Listed here is a single T cell receptor beta chain. Antigen specificity is unknown. Compared with germline, one end of the junction differs, possibly owing to a read error. The CDR3 has 16 amino acids. The germline CDR1 and CDR2 sequences are MNHNS and SASEGT. This record comes from a study of tumor-infiltrating lymphocytes in primary liver carcinoma. Study-wide results and caveats: Tumor region pairs overlapped more than did tumor-adjacent and tumor-blood pairs.

Constant-region priming of about 520 ng total RNA yielded TCR beta cDNA. Library construction for TCR beta comprised three nested multiplex PCR rounds performed with slightly modified ARM-PCR. Running 10 cycles apiece, the first two PCR rounds relied on TRBV1-TRBV30 forward primers together with a C-beta reverse primer. In TCRdb, the multiplex PCR reads were re-called with MiXCR into one record per CDR3 protein. Among 310,000 or so distinct CDR3 sequences listed, about 65% were seen once. Unsorted whole blood served as the source of blood RNA, and germline DNA was extracted as well. Sequenced: peripheral blood. The TCR originated in a man aged 40-50 years with primary liver carcinoma and hepatitis B virus infection. The chain has TRBV6-1 and TRBJ1-1; possibly TRBD1 for D (6 bases). The CDR3 DNA sequence: TGTGCCGGCAGTGAAGCCGGGGGCTTTATGAACACTGAAGCTTTCTTT. It specifies CAGSEAGGFMNTEAFF.